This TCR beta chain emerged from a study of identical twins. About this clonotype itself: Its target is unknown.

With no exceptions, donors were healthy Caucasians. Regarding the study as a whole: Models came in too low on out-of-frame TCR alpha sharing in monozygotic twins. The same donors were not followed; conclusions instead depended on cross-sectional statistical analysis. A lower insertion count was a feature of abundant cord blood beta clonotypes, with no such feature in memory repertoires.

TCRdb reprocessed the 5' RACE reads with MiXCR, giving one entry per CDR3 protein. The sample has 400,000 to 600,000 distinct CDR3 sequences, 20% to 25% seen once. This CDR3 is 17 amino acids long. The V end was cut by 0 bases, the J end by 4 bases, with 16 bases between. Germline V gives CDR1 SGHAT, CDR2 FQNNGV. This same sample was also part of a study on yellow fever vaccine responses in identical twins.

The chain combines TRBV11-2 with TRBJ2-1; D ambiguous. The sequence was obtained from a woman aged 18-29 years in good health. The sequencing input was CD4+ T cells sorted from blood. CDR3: CASSLDSRWSPYNEQFF. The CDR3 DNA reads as TGTGCCAGCAGCTTAGATTCGAGGTGGTCCCCTTACAATGAGCAGTTCTTC.